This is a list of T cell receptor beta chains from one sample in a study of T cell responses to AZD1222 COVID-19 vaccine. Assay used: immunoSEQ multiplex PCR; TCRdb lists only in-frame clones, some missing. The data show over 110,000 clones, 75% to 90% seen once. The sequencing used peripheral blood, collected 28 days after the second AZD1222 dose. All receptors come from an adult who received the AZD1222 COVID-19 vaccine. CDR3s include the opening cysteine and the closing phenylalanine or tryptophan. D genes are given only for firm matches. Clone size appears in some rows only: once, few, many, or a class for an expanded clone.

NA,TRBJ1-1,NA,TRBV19,TGTGCCAGTAGTATCCGGTCGGAGAACACTGAAGCTTTCTTT,CASSIRSENTEAFF
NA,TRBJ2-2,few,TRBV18,TGTGCCAGCTCGCCCCGTCAGAACGGGGAGCTGTTTTTT,CASSPRQNGELFF
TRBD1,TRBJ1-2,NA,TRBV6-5,TGTGCCAGCATCACCGACAGGGGCACTAACTATGGCTACACCTTC,CASITDRGTNYGYTF
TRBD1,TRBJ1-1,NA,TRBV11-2,TGTGCCAGCAGCCTCAGACAGGGGAGGGGTACTGAAGCTTTCTTT,CASSLRQGRGTEAFF
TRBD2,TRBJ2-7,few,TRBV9,TGTGCCAGCAGCACTAGCGGGATAGGCTACGAGCAGTACTTC,CASSTSGIGYEQYF
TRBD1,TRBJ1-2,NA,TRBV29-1,TGCAGCGTTGAGGCGCCGGGACAGGGGGCGCGGGGCTACACCTTC,CSVEAPGQGARGYTF
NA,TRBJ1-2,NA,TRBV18,TGTGCCAGCTCACCGTCGGCGGACTCATATGGCTACACCTTC,CASSPSADSYGYTF
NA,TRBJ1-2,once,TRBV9,TGTGCCAGCAGCGGGGGGACACTCGGCTACACCTTC,CASSGGTLGYTF
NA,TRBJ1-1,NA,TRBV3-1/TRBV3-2,TGTGCCAGCAGCCAAAGGAGGGGATGGATCACTGAAGCTTTCTTT,CASSQRRGWITEAFF
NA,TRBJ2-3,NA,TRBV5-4,TGTGCCAGCAGTTTTCGTATAGGGGGGCGCACAGATACGCAGTATTTT,CASSFRIGGRTDTQYF
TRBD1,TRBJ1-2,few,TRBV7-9,TGTGCCAGCAGCCTGAAGGGACAGTCTAACTATGGCTACACCTTC,CASSLKGQSNYGYTF
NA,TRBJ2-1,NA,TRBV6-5,TGTGCCAGCAGTTACTCAGGCGGGATTTTGGAGGAGCAGTTCTTC,CASSYSGGILEEQFF
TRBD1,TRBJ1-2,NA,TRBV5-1,TGCGCCAGCAGCCCGACCGGGACAGTTCCTAACTATGGCTACACCTTC,CASSPTGTVPNYGYTF
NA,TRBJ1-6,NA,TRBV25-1,TGTGCCAGCAGTGCCAACGATGGGGTAAATTCACCCCTCCACTTT,CASSANDGVNSPLHF
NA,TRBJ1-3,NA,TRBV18,TGTGCCAGCTCACCACCGACAGCCTCTGGAAACACCATATATTTT,CASSPPTASGNTIYF
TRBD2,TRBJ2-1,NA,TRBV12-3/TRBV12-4,TGTGCCAGCACCGGACTAGCGGGGCGGCAGTTCTTC,CASTGLAGRQFF
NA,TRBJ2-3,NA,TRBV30,TGTGCCTGGAGTTCCCTGGGGGGCACAGATACGCAGTATTTT,CAWSSLGGTDTQYF
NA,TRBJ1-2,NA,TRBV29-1,TGCAGCGTTGATTCAGGGGCTGGCTACACCTTC,CSVDSGAGYTF
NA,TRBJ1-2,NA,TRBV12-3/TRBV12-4,TGTGCCAGCAGTTCCCAGGGTGGGTTGGGCTACACCTTC,CASSSQGGLGYTF
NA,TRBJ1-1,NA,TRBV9,TGTGCCAGCAGCGTAGGGGGGAGGGGGATGAACACTGAAGCTTTCTTT,CASSVGGRGMNTEAFF
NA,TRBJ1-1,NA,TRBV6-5,TGTGCCAGCAGTTACTCTGGGACACCCCGGGAAGCTTTCTTT,CASSYSGTPREAFF
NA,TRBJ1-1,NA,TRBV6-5,TGTGCCAGCAGTCTGGAGTCCACTGAAGCTTTCTTT,CASSLESTEAFF
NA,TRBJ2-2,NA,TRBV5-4,TGTGCCAGCAGCTTCCCGAAGGGACACGGATCCACCGGGGAGCTGTTTTTT,CASSFPKGHGSTGELFF
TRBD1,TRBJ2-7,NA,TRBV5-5,TGTGCCAGCAGCCGACCAGGGACAGGGACAGGGGACTTC,CASSRPGTGTGDF
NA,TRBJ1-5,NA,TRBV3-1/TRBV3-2,TGTGCCAGCAGCCAAGGTAGGGGCAGCAATCAGCCCCAGCATTTT,CASSQGRGSNQPQHF
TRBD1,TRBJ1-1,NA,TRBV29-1,TGCAGCGGAAGACAGGGATTGAACACTGAAGCTTTCTTT,CSGRQGLNTEAFF
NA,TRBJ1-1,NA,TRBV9,TGTGCCAGCAGCGTAGAGTCTTTGGGGTCTGAAGCTTTCTTT,CASSVESLGSEAFF
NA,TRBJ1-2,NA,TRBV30,TGTGCCTGGAGTACCGGGAGCGGCTATGGCTACACCTTC,CAWSTGSGYGYTF
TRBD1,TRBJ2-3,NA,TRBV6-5,TGTGCCAGCAGTTTAACCGGGACAGGGGCTGGAGATACGCAGTATTTT,CASSLTGTGAGDTQYF
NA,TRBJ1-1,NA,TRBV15,TGTGCCACCAGCAGGGACTTCGGGAACACTGAAGCTTTCTTT,CATSRDFGNTEAFF
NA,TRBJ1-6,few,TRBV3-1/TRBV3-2,TGTGCCAGCAGCCAAGGAAATTCACCCCTCCACTTT,CASSQGNSPLHF
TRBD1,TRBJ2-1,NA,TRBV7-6,TGTGCCAGCAGCTCCCAGATCGGGACAGGGATTTACAATGAGCAGTTCTTC,CASSSQIGTGIYNEQFF
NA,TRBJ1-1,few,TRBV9,TGTGCCAGCAGCCCCAATGCAGGGTCCACTGAAGCTTTCTTT,CASSPNAGSTEAFF
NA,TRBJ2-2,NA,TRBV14,TGTGCCAGCAGCCAAGTACACCTCACCGGGGAGCTGTTTTTT,CASSQVHLTGELFF